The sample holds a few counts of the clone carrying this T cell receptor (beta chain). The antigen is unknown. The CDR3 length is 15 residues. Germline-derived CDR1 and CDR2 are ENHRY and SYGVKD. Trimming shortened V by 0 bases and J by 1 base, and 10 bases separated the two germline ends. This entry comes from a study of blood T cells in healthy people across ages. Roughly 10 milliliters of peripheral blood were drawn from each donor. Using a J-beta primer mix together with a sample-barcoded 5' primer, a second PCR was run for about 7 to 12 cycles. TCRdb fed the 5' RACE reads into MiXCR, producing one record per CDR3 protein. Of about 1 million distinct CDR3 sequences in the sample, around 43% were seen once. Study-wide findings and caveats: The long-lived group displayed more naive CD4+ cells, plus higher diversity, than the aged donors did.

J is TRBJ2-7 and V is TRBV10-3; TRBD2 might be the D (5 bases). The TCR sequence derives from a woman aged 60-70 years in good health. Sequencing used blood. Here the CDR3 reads CAISESGGLSYEQYF. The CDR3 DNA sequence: TGTGCCATCAGTGAGTCCGGCGGGCTGTCCTACGAGCAGTACTTC.